Below, 24 T cell receptor beta chains from the same sample are listed, as sequenced in a study of OX40 agonist ivuxolimab in advanced cancers. Measured with immunoSEQ multiplex PCR; TCRdb has only the in-frame clones, and not every one. The sample has fewer than 100,000 clones; roughly 93% are singletons. This specimen was CD4+ or CD8+ T cells sorted from blood, taken in a trial of the OX40 agonist ivuxolimab. Source of these receptors: an adult with an advanced solid tumor such as melanoma, head and neck, liver or kidney cancer.

This clone was counted once. V usage is TRBV19 and J usage is TRBJ2-3; D gene ambiguous. Trimming took off 8 bases at V and 0 bases at J, with 12 bases between the two ends. The CDR3 spans 14 residues. The germline V gene has CDR1 LNHDA and CDR2 SQIVND (reference sequence). The CDR3 DNA follows: TGTGCCAGTCGCGAGCAGCTAAGCACAGATACGCAGTATTTT. Encoded protein: CASREQLSTDTQYF.

The rearrangement joins TRBV5-6 to TRBJ1-1; 8 bases are shared with TRBD1. Germline CDR1 reads SGHDT; CDR2 reads YYEEEE. The V gene end was trimmed by 2 bases and the J gene end by 3 bases; junction bases not matched to a gene: 6. The CDR3 covers 15 residues. As DNA, the CDR3 is TGTGCCAGCAGCTTCTCAGACAGGGGACACACTGAAGCTTTCTTT. Translating it yields CASSFSDRGHTEAFF. The complete variable domain, with remaining parts taken from reference TRBV5-6 and TRBJ1-1, reads DAGVTQSPTHLIKTRGQQVTLRCSPKSGHDTVSWYQQALGQGPQFIFQYYEEEERQRGNFPDRFSGHQFPNYSSELNVNALLLGDSALYLCASSFSDRGHTEAFFGQGTRLTVV.

The chain joins TRBV5-1 to TRBJ1-5; no reliable D call. This CDR3 comprises 15 residues. The germline V gene encodes CDR1 SGHRS and CDR2 YFSETQ. The ends were cut back, 4 bases at V and 4 bases at J, with 15 bases in the middle. The chain's CDR3 is CASSIGPNGNQPQHF. The DNA for the CDR3 is TGCGCCAGCAGCATCGGACCCAACGGGAATCAGCCCCAGCATTTT.

The chain is built from TRBV7-6 and TRBJ2-1; D remains ambiguous. The V gene's germline CDR1 is SGHVS and CDR2 FNYEAQ. This CDR3 has 14 residues. The germline V and J ends were trimmed by 5 bases and 2 bases, with 10 bases remaining between them. The CDR3 nucleotides are TGTGCCAGCAGCCCCGAGGCAGCCTACAATGAGCAGTTCTTC. Its translation is CASSPEAAYNEQFF.

This sequence joins TRBV29-1 and TRBJ2-1; tentative D call: TRBD2 (6 bases). The CDR3 is 13 residues long. V was shortened by 4 bases and J by 7 bases, with 14 bases between the two germline ends. Germline V lookup: CDR1 SQVTM, CDR2 ANQGSEA. The CDR3 DNA reads TGCAGCGTTGGTCCTAGCGTAGTTAATGAGCAGTTCTTC. Protein: CSVGPSVVNEQFF.

V usage is TRBV15 and J usage is TRBJ1-5; D not certain. The V and J ends lost 2 bases and 8 bases respectively, with 10 bases between them. Germline V gene lookup returns CDR1 LNHNV and CDR2 YYDKDF (reference sequence). The CDR3 loop spans 13 amino acids. For the CDR3, the DNA is TGTGCCACCAGCAGAACCCGGCCGGAGCCCCAGCATTTT. Amino acids: CATSRTRPEPQHF.

This clone has only one observation. The gene calls are TRBV7-9 and TRBJ1-1, with D unclear. The CDR3 extends over 13 amino acids. The V and J ends lost 2 bases and 3 bases respectively, with 7 bases between them. In germline, CDR1 is SEHNR, CDR2 FQNEAQ (reference sequence). The CDR3 reads CASSLLSYTEAFF. The CDR3 DNA is TGTGCCAGCAGCTTACTTTCTTACACTGAAGCTTTCTTT.

The chain combines TRBV7-8 with TRBJ1-2; unclear D gene. This CDR3 contains 17 residues. Trimming stripped 0 bases from V and 4 bases from J, with 18 bases between. Germline CDR1 SGHVS, CDR2 FQNEAQ. CDR3 DNA sequence: TGTGCCAGCAGCTTAGCGATAAGGAATAGAGACTCCTATGGCTACACCTTC. Translation gives CASSLAIRNRDSYGYTF. The whole variable domain, filled in from reference TRBV7-8 and TRBJ1-2, reads GAGVSQSPRYKVAKRGQDVALRCDPISGHVSLFWYQQALGQGPEFLTYFQNEAQLDKSGLPSDRFFAERPEGSVSTLKIQRTQQEDSAVYLCASSLAIRNRDSYGYTFGSGTRLTVV.

The V call is TRBV27, the J call TRBJ2-1, with 13 bases matching TRBD2. The CDR3 totals 15 residues. After removal of 4 bases from V and 6 bases from J, the junction contained 3 bases not matched to a gene. Germline CDR1 is MNHEY and CDR2 is SMNVEV (reference sequence). CDR3: CASSSGLAGVNEQFF. DNA of the CDR3: TGTGCCAGCAGTTCCGGACTAGCGGGAGTCAATGAGCAGTTCTTC.

V is TRBV7-9 and J is TRBJ1-1, with D unresolved. Germline assignment: CDR1 SEHNR and CDR2 FQNEAQ (reference sequence). The CDR3 runs 12 residues. With 3 bases removed from V and 6 bases from J, the gap between germline ends came to 8 bases. The CDR3 sequence is CASSFGRAEAFF. The CDR3 nucleotides read TGTGCCAGCAGCTTTGGGCGCGCTGAAGCTTTCTTT.

This clone was found once. J is TRBJ1-6 and V is TRBV9; D gene uncertain. The CDR3 extends over 14 amino acids. Germline loops: CDR1 SGDLS, CDR2 YYNGEE. V lost 3 bases and J 8 bases, leaving 12 bases between the germline ends. The CDR3 loop reads CASSAGRSDSPLHF. The CDR3 region has the DNA TGTGCCAGCAGCGCGGGCCGGAGCGATTCACCCCTCCACTTT.

The chain uses TRBV7-8 and TRBJ1-2; D remains ambiguous. Germline V gene lookup returns CDR1 SGHVS and CDR2 FQNEAQ. The CDR3 sequence is 13 residues long. Trimming cost V 1 base and J 2 bases, with 5 bases left between them. The CDR3: CASSLGANYGYTF. CDR3 nucleotide sequence: TGTGCCAGCAGCTTAGGTGCGAACTATGGCTACACCTTC.

This chain uses TRBV7-9 with TRBJ2-3, with 9 positions matching TRBD2. This CDR3 contains 16 residues. The V gene's germline CDR1 is SEHNR and CDR2 FQNEAQ (reference sequence). V lost 5 bases to trimming and J lost 0 bases; unmatched junction nucleotides: 6. The CDR3 DNA sequence: TGTGCCAGCAGCGCCAGACTAGCGGCTAGCACAGATACGCAGTATTTT. This codes for CASSARLAASTDTQYF.

The chain recombines TRBV11-1 with TRBJ2-3, with D unresolved. Germline CDR1 SGHAT, CDR2 FQDESV (reference sequence). This CDR3 comprises 16 residues. V gave up 5 bases and J gave up 4 bases, with 19 bases separating them. The CDR3, as DNA: TGTGCCAGCAGCAGGCCCCGCCACGGGCGGTCAGATACGCAGTATTTT. Amino acid sequence: CASSRPRHGRSDTQYF.

The chain links TRBV7-2 to TRBJ2-6; D is perhaps TRBD2 (5 bases). The CDR3 totals 17 residues. Germline-derived CDR1 and CDR2 are SGHTA and FQGNSA. Trimming shortened V by 5 bases and J by 0 bases, and 14 bases separated the two germline ends. The CDR3 DNA sequence: TGTGCCAGCAGCGCGCGAGGACGGGACTCTGGGGCCAACGTCCTGACTTTC. Amino acids: CASSARGRDSGANVLTF.

The chain joins TRBV9 to TRBJ2-1; D call uncertain. V was shortened by 1 base and J by 5 bases, with 10 bases between the two germline ends. The germline gives CDR1 SGDLS, CDR2 YYNGEE. The CDR3 is 14 residues long. The CDR3 DNA is TGTGCCAGCAGCGTAAACCCAGGCGACAATGAGCAGTTCTTC. This encodes CASSVNPGDNEQFF.

On this clone itself: A much larger clone sits a single nucleotide away, making a read error possible. The chain links TRBV28 to TRBJ1-2; no clear D gene. Trimming pared 6 bases from V and 1 base from J, leaving 3 bases between. Germline V gene data show CDR1 as MDHEN and CDR2 as SYDVKM. The CDR3 covers 11 residues. The CDR3 bases are TGTGCCAGCAGATTTAACTATGGCTACACCTTC. Amino acids: CASRFNYGYTF.

The chain recombines TRBV18 with TRBJ2-1; D is unresolved. The V end lost 1 base, the J end lost 1 base, and 8 bases lay between the germline ends. This CDR3 is built from 15 residues. Germline loops: CDR1 KGHSH, CDR2 LQKENI. The DNA for the CDR3 is TGTGCCAGCTCACCACGTGAACCGTCCTACAATGAGCAGTTCTTC. Protein: CASSPREPSYNEQFF. The full variable domain, in which reference TRBV18 and TRBJ2-1 provide the parts outside the CDR3, is NAGVMQNPRHLVRRRGQEARLRCSPMKGHSHVYWYRQLPEEGLKFMVYLQKENIIDESGMPKERFSAEFPKEGPSILRIQQVVRGDSAAYFCASSPREPSYNEQFFGPGTRLTVL.

V and J are TRBV4-1 and TRBJ2-1; 10 positions match TRBD1. The CDR3 spans 13 residues. V lost 0 bases and J lost 12; bases outside the gene matches: 2. Germline V lookup: CDR1 MGHRA, CDR2 YSYEKL. CDR3 nucleotides: TGCGCCAGCAGCCAAGAGGGACAGGGGACGCAGTTCTTC. The encoded protein is CASSQEGQGTQFF.

V is TRBV4-3 and J is TRBJ1-3; D possibly corresponds to TRBD1 (5 bases). There are 16 residues in the CDR3. V dropped 4 bases and J dropped 0 bases, with 13 bases sitting between them. Germline CDR1 reads LGHNA; CDR2 reads YSLEER. CDR3 protein: CASSRGATASGNTIYF. The DNA of the CDR3 is TGCGCCAGCAGCCGAGGGGCGACAGCCTCTGGAAACACCATATATTTT.

The chain uses TRBV5-1 and TRBJ2-5, with TRBD2 matching over 13 bases. The CDR3 totals 17 residues. J lost 4 bases, V lost 0 bases, and 6 bases had no gene match. Germline values: CDR1 SGHRS, CDR2 YFSETQ. Written as DNA, the CDR3 is TGCGCCAGCAGCTTGGGAACTAGCGGGAGGGCCGTAGAGACCCAGTACTTC. As protein: CASSLGTSGRAVETQYF.

The gene calls are TRBV15 and TRBJ2-7; D unclear. Germline loops: CDR1 LNHNV, CDR2 YYDKDF (reference sequence). Trimming stripped 1 base from V and 0 bases from J, with 10 bases between. The CDR3 is 15 amino acids. This CDR3 reads CATSRADWVSYEQYF. CDR3 in DNA: TGTGCCACCAGCAGAGCCGACTGGGTCTCCTACGAGCAGTACTTC.

The chain joins TRBV11-2 to TRBJ2-7; D not certain. CDR3 length: 13 amino acids. V dropped 5 bases and J dropped 12 bases, with 20 bases sitting between them. From germline, CDR1 is SGHAT and CDR2 FQNNGV. The CDR3 sequence: CASSPDRLRSLYF. CDR3 sequence (DNA): TGTGCCAGCAGCCCCGACCGTCTAAGGTCATTGTACTTC.

The rearrangement links TRBV6-5 to TRBJ2-7; D tentatively reads TRBD1 or TRBD2 (5 bases each). Trimming stripped 2 bases from V and 0 bases from J, with 11 bases between. This CDR3 contains 15 residues. The germline gives CDR1 MNHEY, CDR2 SVGAGI. DNA for the CDR3: TGTGCCAGCAGTTACGGGGGATCAATCTCCTACGAGCAGTACTTC. It codes for CASSYGGSISYEQYF.